These 14 T cell receptor beta chains came from one sample sequenced in a study of T cell changes during pregnancy in multiple sclerosis. Some clones are missing from TCRdb's copy, which holds only in-frame ones; the method was immunoSEQ multiplex PCR. The table shows under 50,000 clones, with around 94% occurring only once. The sequenced sample was CD8+ T cells from peripheral blood mononuclear cells, obtained in the third trimester of pregnancy. The receptors were sampled from a female donor with multiple sclerosis, enrolled in a pregnancy study.

The chain employs TRBV7-8 and TRBJ2-7; 10 bases line up with TRBD1. CDR1 and CDR2 (germline): SGHVS, FQNEAQ. The CDR3 has 15 amino acids. The V and J ends lost 5 bases and 5 bases, in that order; junction bases with no gene match: 9. CDR3 sequence (DNA): TGTGCCAGCAGCAAGAAGACAGGGGGCAAGGACGAGCAGTACTTC. Protein: CASSKKTGGKDEQYF. Full variable domain (missing parts from reference TRBV7-8 and TRBJ2-7): GAGVSQSPRYKVAKRGQDVALRCDPISGHVSLFWYQQALGQGPEFLTYFQNEAQLDKSGLPSDRFFAERPEGSVSTLKIQRTQQEDSAVYLCASSKKTGGKDEQYFGPGTRLTVT.

This chain uses TRBV7-3 with TRBJ2-3; TRBD2 aligns across 8 bases. The germline CDR1 and CDR2 sequences are SGHTA and FQGTGA. The length of the CDR3 is 15 residues. Losses at the gene ends were 4 bases for V and 1 base for J; bases not matched to a gene: 4. The CDR3 nucleotides read TGTGCCAGCAGCTCCGGGGGGGCGGGCACAGATACGCAGTATTTT. It codes for CASSSGGAGTDTQYF.

This chain joins TRBV4-1 and TRBJ2-1; 9 positions agree with TRBD1. V gave up 4 bases and J gave up 2 bases; unmatched junction bases: 3. This CDR3 is 15 amino acids long. Germline loops: CDR1 MGHRA, CDR2 YSYEKL. The CDR3 DNA sequence: TGCGCCAGCAGCCGGACAGGGGACCCCTACAATGAGCAGTTCTTC. It yields the protein CASSRTGDPYNEQFF.

The gene calls are TRBV7-9 and TRBJ2-3; the match to TRBD1 covers 7 bases. The germline gives CDR1 SEHNR, CDR2 FQNEAQ (reference sequence). J was trimmed by 0 bases and V by 5 bases; bases with no gene match: 11. CDR3 size: 17 residues. CDR3 sequence (DNA): TGTGCCAGCAGCCCCTTCCTTACAGGGGTCAGCACAGATACGCAGTATTTT. Translated, it gives CASSPFLTGVSTDTQYF.

The chain recombines TRBV5-1 with TRBJ1-4, with 11 bases matching TRBD1. CDR3 length: 15 residues. Germline CDR1 and CDR2: SGHRS and YFSETQ. V was clipped by 4 bases and J by 6 bases; unmatched bases: 5. Here the CDR3 DNA reads TGCGCCAGCAGCCACGGGACAGGGGGGGATGAAAAACTGTTTTTT. Amino acid sequence: CASSHGTGGDEKLFF.

CDR3 residues: CASSQTDLGGQPQHF. DNA of the CDR3: TGCGCCAGCAGCCAAACGGATCTAGGGGGTCAGCCCCAGCATTTT. The chain has TRBV4-1 and TRBJ1-5, with D possibly TRBD1 on 6 matching bases. This CDR3 region has 15 residues. V was cut by 2 bases and J by 6 bases, with 14 bases left in between. Germline V gene data show CDR1 as MGHRA and CDR2 as YSYEKL.

The chain links TRBV11-2 to TRBJ2-7; possibly TRBD2 for D (5 bases). Trimming shortened V by 1 base and J by 7 bases, and 5 bases separated the two germline ends. Germline V gene lookup returns CDR1 SGHAT and CDR2 FQNNGV. This CDR3 region has 11 residues. The CDR3 spells CASSLGREQYF. The CDR3 DNA reads TGTGCCAGCAGCTTAGGGAGGGAGCAGTACTTC.

V is TRBV7-9 and J is TRBJ1-2; the D is unclear. V gave up 8 bases and J gave up 4 bases, with 14 bases separating them. Germline CDR1 reads SEHNR; CDR2 reads FQNEAQ (reference sequence). This CDR3 has 13 residues. This chain's CDR3 is CASLYSEGYGYTF. The CDR3, as DNA: TGTGCCAGCCTCTATAGCGAGGGCTATGGCTACACCTTC.

The J gene is TRBJ2-3, the V gene TRBV29-1; D possibly corresponds to TRBD2 (6 bases). This CDR3 region has 13 residues. V lost 1 base to trimming and J lost 8 bases, with 13 bases between them. CDR1 and CDR2 from the germline V gene are SQVTM and ANQGSEA. Here the CDR3 reads CSVEVSEEGTQYF. CDR3 in DNA: TGCAGCGTTGAAGTCTCCGAGGAGGGTACGCAGTATTTT.

The chain is built from TRBV13 and TRBJ1-6; TRBD1 matches at 9 bases. Germline CDR1 PRHDT, CDR2 FYEKMQ (reference sequence). V lost 4 bases and J lost 6; bases outside the gene matches: 7. There are 16 residues in the CDR3. The CDR3 sequence is CASSSQGALLNSPLHF. The CDR3 bases are TGTGCCAGCAGCTCACAGGGGGCGCTCCTTAATTCACCCCTCCACTTT.

V and J are TRBV4-1 and TRBJ2-2; D not certain. The CDR3 contains 17 residues. CDR1 and CDR2 (germline): MGHRA, YSYEKL. The V gene lost 0 bases and the J gene lost 8 bases, with 19 bases spanning the gap. CDR3 DNA: TGCGCCAGCAGCCAAGACGGCCAGCTAGTGGAATTTGGGGAGCTGTTTTTT. The encoded protein is CASSQDGQLVEFGELFF.

The chain is built from TRBV7-3 and TRBJ2-1; possible D gene TRBD2, 7 bases. The length of the CDR3 is 15 residues. CDR1 and CDR2 from the germline V gene are SGHTA and FQGTGA. Deletions cut 1 base from V and 2 bases from J, with 9 bases between. For the CDR3, the DNA is TGTGCCAGCAGCTTAATAGGGGGGGCCTACAATGAGCAGTTCTTC. Its protein is CASSLIGGAYNEQFF.

The rearrangement uses TRBV13 and TRBJ1-2; D remains unclear. The germline CDR1 and CDR2 sequences are PRHDT and FYEKMQ (reference sequence). Trimming removed 2 bases from V and 1 base from J, with 11 bases in between. The CDR3 sequence is 15 residues long. This chain's CDR3 is CASSLFSELNYGYTF. CDR3 nucleotide sequence: TGTGCCAGCAGCTTATTCAGCGAACTTAACTATGGCTACACCTTC.

The genes are TRBV5-1 and TRBJ2-7; D perhaps matches TRBD1 (6 bases). This CDR3 comprises 17 residues. Trimming cost V 4 bases and J 4 bases, with 24 bases left between them. Germline V CDR1 and CDR2: SGHRS, YFSETQ. CDR3 DNA: TGCGCCAGCAGCCTTAACGGCAGGGGAACAAATACATACGAGCAGTACTTC. Its translation is CASSLNGRGTNTYEQYF.